Shown below are 29 T cell receptor beta chains from a single sample sequenced in a study of CD8 T cells in Susac syndrome. A quantity of about 0.5 to 1 ug RNA underwent reverse transcription using random hexamers. Using its own MiXCR run on the immunoSEQ multiplex PCR reads, TCRdb lists one record per CDR3 protein. The sample holds over 100,000 distinct CDR3 sequences, over 95% seen once. The sequenced sample consisted of CD4+ T cells from PBMCs. The receptors stem from a human donor with Susac syndrome.

This clonotype was seen only once. The rearrangement uses TRBV6-5 and TRBJ1-1, with TRBD1 as a possible D gene (5 bases). The CDR3 length is 11 residues. V was shortened by 4 bases and J by 11 bases, with 11 bases between the two germline ends. Germline CDR1 reads MNHEY; CDR2 reads SVGAGI. CDR3 DNA sequence: TGTGCCAGCAGTTCCTATTCAGGGGCTTTCTTT. Protein product: CASSSYSGAFF.

The V and J genes are TRBV11-3 and TRBJ2-1, with 8 nucleotides matching TRBD2. J was trimmed by 1 base and V by 5 bases; bases with no gene match: 4. The CDR3 covers 15 residues. Germline V gene sequence: CDR1 SGHNT, CDR2 YENEEA. CDR3 coding DNA: TGTGCCAGCAGCCCGGGACTAGGTTCCTACAATGAGCAGTTCTTC. It yields the protein CASSPGLGSYNEQFF. Supplemented by reference TRBV11-3 and TRBJ2-1, the full variable domain reads EAGVVQSPRYKIIEKKQPVAFWCNPISGHNTLYWYLQNLGQGPELLIRYENEEAVDDSQLPKDRFSAERLKGVDSTLKIQPAELGDSAVYLCASSPGLGSYNEQFFGPGTRLTVL.

This clonotype has a handful of counts. The chain has TRBV30 and TRBJ2-1; perhaps TRBD2 as D (6 bases). Trimming left V 1 base short and J 5 bases short, with 9 bases between. The CDR3 loop spans 13 amino acids. Germline CDR1 is GTSNPN and CDR2 is SVGIG (reference sequence). CDR3 DNA sequence: TGTGCCTGGAGTGGTAGACTAGACAATGAGCAGTTCTTC. Protein: CAWSGRLDNEQFF.

V gene TRBV7-2 combines with J gene TRBJ2-1, with D tentatively TRBD2 (6 bases). Germline V gives CDR1 SGHTA, CDR2 FQGNSA. With 3 bases removed from V and 10 bases from J, the gap between germline ends came to 16 bases. This CDR3 spans 14 amino acids. In DNA, the CDR3 is TGTGCCAGCAGCTTCGGAACGGGAGTAGGGGAGCAGTTCTTC. Amino acid sequence: CASSFGTGVGEQFF.

This clonotype came up once. The chain uses TRBV20-1 and TRBJ2-3; the match to TRBD2 covers 7 bases. CDR3 length: 14 amino acids. CDR1 is DFQATT and CDR2 is SNEGSKA in the germline V gene (reference sequence). V lost 7 bases and J lost 6; bases outside the gene matches: 13. The CDR3 sequence is CSVGEGSGMDTQYF. The CDR3 DNA is TGCAGTGTGGGGGAGGGGAGCGGGATGGATACGCAGTATTTT.

The genes are TRBV20-1 and TRBJ1-2; no clear D. The germline V and J ends were trimmed by 5 bases and 6 bases, with 7 bases remaining between them. The CDR3 consists of 10 residues. Per the germline V gene, CDR1 is DFQATT and CDR2 is SNEGSKA (reference sequence). CDR3 nucleotides: TGCAGTGCTGGACGAGATGGCTACACCTTC. It specifies CSAGRDGYTF.

The chain joins TRBV29-1 to TRBJ1-1, with unresolved D. The V gene lost 2 bases and the J gene lost 2 bases, with 9 bases spanning the gap. The CDR3 sequence is 13 residues long. Looked up from germline, CDR1 is SQVTM and CDR2 is ANQGSEA. This chain's CDR3 is CSVEISVNTEAFF. CDR3 in DNA: TGCAGCGTTGAAATCTCTGTTAACACTGAAGCTTTCTTT.

V gene TRBV20-1 combines with J gene TRBJ2-3; perhaps TRBD1 as D (6 bases). The germline CDR1 and CDR2 sequences are DFQATT and SNEGSKA (reference sequence). The length of the CDR3 is 13 residues. Trimming removed 3 bases at V and 6 bases at J, with 13 bases between. This CDR3 is CSASRLRGDTQYF. The CDR3 coding sequence is TGCAGTGCTAGCCGCCTCAGGGGCGATACGCAGTATTTT.

V gene TRBV29-1 combines with J gene TRBJ2-7, with 7 bases aligning to TRBD1. Unmatched junction bases numbered 9, after V lost 6 bases and J lost 7 bases. The CDR3 loop spans 12 amino acids. Germline-derived CDR1 and CDR2 are SQVTM and ANQGSEA. For the CDR3, the DNA is TGCAGCGTGGCGGACAGGCTCTGGGAGCAGTACTTC. Its protein is CSVADRLWEQYF.

Written as DNA, the CDR3 is TGCGCCAGCAGCCCGGAAGGGACAGGGGGCCCGGGTGAGCAGTTCTTC. Its translation is CASSPEGTGGPGEQFF. This rearrangement joins TRBV4-1 to TRBJ2-1; 12 positions agree with TRBD1. CDR3 length: 16 amino acids. V gave up 4 bases and J gave up 9 bases; unmatched junction bases: 10. Germline CDR1 and CDR2: MGHRA and YSYEKL.

The chain is built from TRBV29-1 and TRBJ1-2; D possibly corresponds to TRBD1 (5 bases). The germline gives CDR1 SQVTM, CDR2 ANQGSEA. V dropped 4 bases and J dropped 2 bases, with 11 bases sitting between them. CDR3 length: 13 residues. CDR3 protein: CSVGQGLNYGYTF. CDR3 DNA: TGCAGCGTTGGTCAGGGACTAAACTATGGCTACACCTTC.

V and J are TRBV30 and TRBJ2-3; 8 bases match TRBD2. J lost 0 bases, V lost 4 bases, and 3 bases had no gene match. The CDR3 has 14 amino acids. Looked up from germline, CDR1 is GTSNPN and CDR2 is SVGIG (reference sequence). CDR3 sequence: CAWILAGSTDTQYF. CDR3 bases: TGTGCCTGGATATTAGCGGGAAGCACAGATACGCAGTATTTT. The full variable domain, completed using reference TRBV30 and TRBJ2-3, is SQTIHQWPATLVQPVGSPLSLECTVEGTSNPNLYWYRQAAGRGLQLLFYSVGIGQISSEVPQNLSASRPQDRQFILSSKKLLLSDSGFYLCAWILAGSTDTQYFGPGTRLTVL.

This clonotype was recorded once. V gene TRBV29-1 combines with J gene TRBJ2-1, with a possible D match to TRBD2 (6 bases). Germline V lookup: CDR1 SQVTM, CDR2 ANQGSEA. V was pared by 7 bases and J by 10 bases, with 26 bases between. The CDR3 consists of 15 residues. The CDR3 reads CSAPRSLGGNGEQFF. CDR3 coding DNA: TGCAGCGCGCCCCGGTCTCTGGGGGGTAATGGAGAGCAGTTCTTC.

The chain couples TRBV5-4 to TRBJ2-1; TRBD2 aligns across 8 bases. With V trimmed by 0 bases and J by 7 bases, 12 bases remained unmatched. CDR3 length: 17 residues. Looked up from germline, CDR1 is SGHNT and CDR2 is YYREEE (reference sequence). DNA of the CDR3: TGTGCCAGCAGCTTGGGAGGTGAGCGGGAGTTCTGGAATGAGCAGTTCTTC. Translated: CASSLGGEREFWNEQFF.

The V and J genes are TRBV6-6 and TRBJ1-5; D uncertain. Germline V gene data show CDR1 as MNHNY and CDR2 as SVGAGI (reference sequence). The CDR3 has 14 residues. Trimming removed 7 bases from V and 3 bases from J, with 13 bases in between. CDR3 residues: CASTATWANQPQHF. In nucleotides, the CDR3 is TGTGCCAGCACTGCGACTTGGGCCAATCAGCCCCAGCATTTT.

This sequence joins TRBV6-7 and TRBJ2-5; D remains ambiguous. TRBV6-7 is an open reading frame, and its role is uncertain. V dropped 3 bases and J dropped 2 bases, with 16 bases sitting between them. The CDR3 loop spans 16 amino acids. CDR3 protein: CASSYASSPRQETQYF. In nucleotides, the CDR3 is TGTGCCAGCAGTTATGCTTCTAGTCCACGGCAAGAGACCCAGTACTTC.

V and J are TRBV5-1 and TRBJ2-5; TRBD1 matches 9 bases. V lost 4 bases and J lost 5; bases outside the gene matches: 9. The length of the CDR3 is 15 residues. From germline, CDR1 is SGHRS and CDR2 YFSETQ. In DNA, the CDR3 is TGCGCCAGCAGCCCCTGGGACAGGGCGGGCGAGACCCAGTACTTC. It specifies CASSPWDRAGETQYF.

The V call is TRBV7-9, the J call TRBJ1-1; TRBD1 might be the D (6 bases). The CDR3 is 12 residues long. Trimming stripped 5 bases from V and 9 bases from J, with 13 bases between. Germline V CDR1 and CDR2: SEHNR, FQNEAQ (reference sequence). The CDR3 DNA is TGTGCCAGCAGCCAAGGACAGTCCAAAGCTTTCTTT. It translates to CASSQGQSKAFF.

The chain uses TRBV7-8 and TRBJ2-3; no reliable D call. Trimming stripped 5 bases from V and 2 bases from J, with 11 bases between. Germline CDR1 SGHVS, CDR2 FQNEAQ. The CDR3 is 14 residues long. The CDR3 sequence: CASSHGRTTDTQYF. CDR3 DNA sequence: TGTGCCAGCAGCCACGGACGGACCACAGATACGCAGTATTTT. Using reference TRBV7-8 and TRBJ2-3 for the parts outside the CDR3, the full variable domain is GAGVSQSPRYKVAKRGQDVALRCDPISGHVSLFWYQQALGQGPEFLTYFQNEAQLDKSGLPSDRFFAERPEGSVSTLKIQRTQQEDSAVYLCASSHGRTTDTQYFGPGTRLTVL.

The DNA for the CDR3 is TGCAGCGTTGTTGTCAGATCCTACGAGCAGTACTTC. Amino acids: CSVVVRSYEQYF. The chain is built from TRBV29-1 and TRBJ2-7; unclear D gene. V was shortened by 4 bases and J by 1 base, with 8 bases between the two germline ends. Germline CDR1 is SQVTM and CDR2 is ANQGSEA. CDR3 size: 12 residues.

The chain recombines TRBV5-1 with TRBJ2-5, with 8 bases aligning to TRBD2. The CDR3 runs to 15 residues. Germline V gene lookup returns CDR1 SGHRS and CDR2 YFSETQ. The J segment lost 5 bases and the V segment lost 3 bases, leaving 9 bases of the junction unmatched. The CDR3 region has the DNA TGCGCCAGCAGCTCGGGAGGGAGCCCTCAGGAGACCCAGTACTTC. Its protein product is CASSSGGSPQETQYF.

The J gene is TRBJ2-7, the V gene TRBV28; a weak D match, TRBD1 (6 bases). The CDR3 is 14 residues long. Deletions cut 6 bases from V and 0 bases from J, with 12 bases between. Germline V gives CDR1 MDHEN, CDR2 SYDVKM. DNA for the CDR3: TGTGCCAGCAGACGGGGACACGACTCCTACGAGCAGTACTTC. Its protein product is CASRRGHDSYEQYF.

The chain has TRBV27 and TRBJ2-3, with D unresolved. The CDR3 length is 9 residues. Germline-derived CDR1 and CDR2 are MNHEY and SMNVEV (reference sequence). The ends were cut back, 8 bases at V and 7 bases at J, with 4 bases in the middle. The CDR3: CASENTQYF. The DNA for the CDR3 is TGTGCCAGCGAAAATACGCAGTATTTT.

This sequence joins TRBV7-6 and TRBJ2-5; perhaps D is TRBD1 or TRBD2 (5 bases each). Germline values: CDR1 SGHVS, CDR2 FNYEAQ. This CDR3 has 20 residues. With 3 bases removed from V and 2 bases from J, the gap between germline ends came to 28 bases. The CDR3 here is CASSFIGVGLPSSPQETQYF. The DNA of the CDR3 is TGTGCCAGCAGCTTTATTGGGGTGGGGCTGCCTAGCTCCCCGCAAGAGACCCAGTACTTC.

The V and J genes are TRBV7-2 and TRBJ2-2; D tentatively reads TRBD1 or TRBD2 (5 bases each). CDR3 size: 14 residues. V was cut by 4 bases and J by 4 bases, with 10 bases left in between. The germline gives CDR1 SGHTA, CDR2 FQGNSA. The CDR3 spells CASSYEGFTGELFF. CDR3 nucleotide sequence: TGTGCCAGCAGCTACGAGGGGTTCACCGGGGAGCTGTTTTTT.

V and J are TRBV28 and TRBJ2-5; no clear D gene. The CDR3 runs 11 residues. The germline V and J ends were trimmed by 6 bases and 3 bases, with 5 bases remaining between them. From germline, CDR1 is MDHEN and CDR2 SYDVKM. The CDR3 region is CASSTEETQYF. The CDR3 nucleotides read TGTGCCAGCAGCACCGAAGAGACCCAGTACTTC.

The chain links TRBV20-1 to TRBJ1-2, with 9 positions matching TRBD1. The germline CDR1 and CDR2 sequences are DFQATT and SNEGSKA (reference sequence). The CDR3 consists of 14 residues. Trimming took 4 bases from V and 4 from J; bases not matched to a gene: 7. The DNA of the CDR3 is TGCAGTGCTATTACAGGGGGCACTAGCTATGGCTACACCTTC. Protein: CSAITGGTSYGYTF.

This clonotype came up once. The chain carries TRBV20-1 and TRBJ1-4; D remains ambiguous. The ends were cut back, 6 bases at V and 7 bases at J, with 27 bases in the middle. CDR3 length: 17 residues. Germline assignment: CDR1 DFQATT and CDR2 SNEGSKA (reference sequence). The CDR3 coding sequence is TGCAGTGCCACCCTCCTCCACTCTAGCCATGTGGGTGAAAAACTGTTTTTT. Translation gives CSATLLHSSHVGEKLFF.

The chain links TRBV4-2 to TRBJ2-7; D may be TRBD2 (6 bases). This CDR3 is built from 17 residues. Trimming cost V 0 bases and J 3 bases, with 18 bases left between them. CDR1 is LGHNA, CDR2 YNFKEQ, per germline. The CDR3 here is CASSQDGAGTLGYEQYF. CDR3 DNA sequence: TGTGCCAGCAGCCAAGACGGCGCCGGGACTTTGGGCTACGAGCAGTACTTC.